This T cell receptor (beta chain) was found in a study of beta chain features in type 1 diabetes. Whole-study context: Researchers looked at over 100,000,000 sorted cells across all samples.

Study-level results: For Type 1 diabetes patients, all four CD4+ subsets carried TCRB CDR3s that were moderately but significantly shorter. Patients' naive, central memory and regulatory TCRB repertoires appeared more alike than those of healthy donors.

What was sequenced were expressed TCRB transcripts, since all of the isolated RNA had been reverse transcribed. The average output of naive, central memory and regulatory T cell samples was several million reads. The method was immunoSEQ multiplex PCR; TCRdb's version includes in-frame clones alone and lacks a portion of them. Among roughly 160,000 clones listed, about 8% were seen once. A sort by CD45RO/CCR7/CD25/CD127/CD95/CD27 yielded CD4+ naive, central memory, regulatory and stem cell-like memory cells. This clone was seen only a few times. The antigen is not known. The CDR3 is made up of 15 amino acids. Germline CDR1 is MNHEY and CDR2 is SVGAGI. Trimming cost V 0 bases and J 5 bases, with 14 bases left between them.

This chain joins TRBV6-5 and TRBJ2-7, with D possibly being TRBD2 (6 bases). This receptor was taken from a woman between 35 and 50 years old with type 1 diabetes. The sequenced sample consisted of central memory CD4+ T cells from blood. The CDR3, as DNA: TGTGCCAGCAGTTACTCGATCGGAGGGGACGACGAGCAGTACTTC. The encoded protein is CASSYSIGGDDEQYF.